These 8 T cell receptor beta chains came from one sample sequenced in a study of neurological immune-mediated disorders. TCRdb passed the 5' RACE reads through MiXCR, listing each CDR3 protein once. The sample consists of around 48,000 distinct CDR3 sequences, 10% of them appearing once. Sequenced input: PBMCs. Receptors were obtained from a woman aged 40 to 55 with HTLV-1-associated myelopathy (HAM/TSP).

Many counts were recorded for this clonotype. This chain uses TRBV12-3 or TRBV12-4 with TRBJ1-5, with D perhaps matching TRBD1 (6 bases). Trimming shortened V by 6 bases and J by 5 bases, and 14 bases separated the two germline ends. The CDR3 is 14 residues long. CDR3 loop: CASRPNRDDQPQHF. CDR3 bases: TGTGCCAGCAGACCAAACAGGGACGATCAGCCCCAGCATTTT.

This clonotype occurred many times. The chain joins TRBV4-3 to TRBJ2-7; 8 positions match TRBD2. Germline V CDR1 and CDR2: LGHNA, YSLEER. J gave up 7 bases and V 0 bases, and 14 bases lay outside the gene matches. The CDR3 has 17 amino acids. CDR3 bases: TGCGCCAGCAGCCAAGATCGTCGAGGGACGGGGGGGGAAGAGCAGTACTTC. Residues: CASSQDRRGTGGEEQYF.

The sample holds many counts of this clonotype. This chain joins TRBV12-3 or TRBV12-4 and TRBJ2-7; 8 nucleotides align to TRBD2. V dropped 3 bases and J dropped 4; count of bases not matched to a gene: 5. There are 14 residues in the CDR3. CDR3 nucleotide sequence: TGTGCCAGCAGTTTTCCCGGACTAGCTTACGAGCAGTACTTC. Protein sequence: CASSFPGLAYEQYF.

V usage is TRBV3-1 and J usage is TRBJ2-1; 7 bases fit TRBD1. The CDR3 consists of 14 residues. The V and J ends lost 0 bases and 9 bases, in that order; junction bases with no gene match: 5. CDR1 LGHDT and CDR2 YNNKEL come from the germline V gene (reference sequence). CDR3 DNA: TGTGCCAGCAGCCAAGATTACAGGGGACGTGAGCAGTTCTTC. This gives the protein CASSQDYRGREQFF.

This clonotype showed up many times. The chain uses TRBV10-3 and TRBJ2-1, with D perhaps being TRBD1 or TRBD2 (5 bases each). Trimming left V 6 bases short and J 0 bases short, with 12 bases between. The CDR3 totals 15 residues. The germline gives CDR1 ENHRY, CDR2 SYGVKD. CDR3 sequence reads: CAISGAGSSYNEQFF. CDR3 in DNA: TGTGCCATCAGCGGGGCCGGCAGCTCCTACAATGAGCAGTTCTTC.

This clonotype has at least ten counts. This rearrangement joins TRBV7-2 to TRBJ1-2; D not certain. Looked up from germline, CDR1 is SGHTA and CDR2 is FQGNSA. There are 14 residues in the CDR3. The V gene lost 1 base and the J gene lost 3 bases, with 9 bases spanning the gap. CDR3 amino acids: CASSLGTMDYGYTF. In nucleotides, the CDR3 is TGTGCCAGCAGCTTAGGAACCATGGACTATGGCTACACCTTC.

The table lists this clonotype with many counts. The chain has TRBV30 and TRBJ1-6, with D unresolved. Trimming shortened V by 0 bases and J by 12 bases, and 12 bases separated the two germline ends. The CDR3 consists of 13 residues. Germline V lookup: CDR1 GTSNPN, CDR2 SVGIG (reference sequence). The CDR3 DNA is TGTGCCTGGAGTGTGAGGCTGGGCAGACCCCTCCACTTT. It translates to CAWSVRLGRPLHF.

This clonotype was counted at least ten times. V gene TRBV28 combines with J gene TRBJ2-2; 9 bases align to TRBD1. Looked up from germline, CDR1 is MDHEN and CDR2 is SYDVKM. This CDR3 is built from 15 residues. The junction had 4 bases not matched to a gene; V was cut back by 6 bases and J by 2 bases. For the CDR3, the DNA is TGTGCCAGCAGCCCGGGACAGGGCAACACCGGGGAGCTGTTTTTT. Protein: CASSPGQGNTGELFF.